This paragraph reports one T cell receptor beta chain. Its antigen is not identified. The germline CDR1 and CDR2 sequences are SEHNR and FQNEAQ (reference sequence). The length of the CDR3 is 15 residues. Trimming cost V 7 bases and J 6 bases; bases outside gene matches: 7. Profiled with immunoSEQ multiplex PCR; TCRdb holds only in-frame clones, not every one. The profile shows millions of clones, more than 85% of them singletons. This specimen belongs to a study of shared clonotypes between healthy human individuals. Naive-designated CD8 cells lacked CD45RO, were positively enriched for CCR7, and omitted terminally differentiated effector memory CD45RA+ cells. General study findings and limits: Limited genetic and exposure-history diversity came from having few donors.

V gene TRBV7-9 combines with J gene TRBJ2-3; 13 nucleotides agree with TRBD2. The clonotype comes from a man younger than 30 in good health. Some clones in this sample may be carry-over from other donors' samples. The sample comprised naive CD8+ T cells from PBMCs. CDR3 protein: CASTPTSGRWDTQYF. The DNA for the CDR3 is TGTGCCAGCACCCCGACTAGCGGGAGGTGGGATACGCAGTATTTT.